This TCR beta chain was found in a study of T-cell memory formation after mild COVID-19. Overall study findings and caveats: Contracting CD4+ clones sat mainly in CM and EM; CD8+ in EMRA. Memory from before infection featured some responding clones, which suggests cross-reactive memory joined.

The CDR3 is made up of 12 amino acids. V dropped 6 bases and J dropped 0 bases, with 8 bases sitting between them. Germline lookup yields CDR1 SQVTM and CDR2 ANQGSEA. This clonotype occurred many times. Antigen: not known. TCRdb re-analysed the 5' RACE reads in MiXCR, keeping a single row per CDR3 protein. Of about 57,000 distinct CDR3 sequences in the sample, 12% were seen once. The specimen was PBMCs or a T cell subset sorted from them (not recorded which). The chain combines TRBV29-1 with TRBJ1-1; D unclear. The clonotype comes from a man younger than 35 who had mild COVID-19 (a few samples of this study predate the infection). Cell type and time point are not known. Here the CDR3 reads CSVAVMNTEAFF. The CDR3 DNA reads TGCAGCGTCGCAGTTATGAACACTGAAGCTTTCTTT. The variable domain in full, with the rest retrieved from reference TRBV29-1 and TRBJ1-1, is SAVISQKPSRDICQRGTSLTIQCQVDSQVTMMFWYRQQPGQSLTLIATANQGSEATYESGFVIDKFPISRPNLTFSTLTVSNMSPEDSSIYLCSVAVMNTEAFFGQGTRLTVV.